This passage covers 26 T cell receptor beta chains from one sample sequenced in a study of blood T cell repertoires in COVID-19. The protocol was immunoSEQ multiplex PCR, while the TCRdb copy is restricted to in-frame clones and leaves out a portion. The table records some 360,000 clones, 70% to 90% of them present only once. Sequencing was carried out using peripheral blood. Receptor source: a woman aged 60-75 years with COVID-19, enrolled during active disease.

CDR3 DNA: TGCAGCGTTGGAACAGGGGCCTACGAGCAGTACTTC. It encodes CSVGTGAYEQYF. The chain has TRBV29-1 and TRBJ2-7; 7 bases fit TRBD1. The ends lost 4 bases at V and 2 bases at J; junction bases unmatched: 2. Looked up from germline, CDR1 is SQVTM and CDR2 is ANQGSEA. This CDR3 spans 12 amino acids.

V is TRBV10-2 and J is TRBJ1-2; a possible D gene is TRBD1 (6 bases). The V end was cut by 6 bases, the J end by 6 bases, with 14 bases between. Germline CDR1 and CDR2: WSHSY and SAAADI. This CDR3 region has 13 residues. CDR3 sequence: CASSASGAHGYTF. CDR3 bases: TGCGCCAGCAGCGCCTCAGGGGCCCATGGCTACACCTTC.

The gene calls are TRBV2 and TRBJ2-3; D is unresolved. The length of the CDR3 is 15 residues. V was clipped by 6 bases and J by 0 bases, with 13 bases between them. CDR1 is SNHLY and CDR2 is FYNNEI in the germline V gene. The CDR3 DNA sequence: TGTGCCAGCAGGGGCAGCCCAACTAGCACAGATACGCAGTATTTT. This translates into CASRGSPTSTDTQYF.

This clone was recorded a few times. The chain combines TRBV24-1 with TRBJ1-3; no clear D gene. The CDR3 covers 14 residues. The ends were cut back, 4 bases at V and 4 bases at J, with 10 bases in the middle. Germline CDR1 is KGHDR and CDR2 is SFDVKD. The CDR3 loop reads CATSEDWSGNTIYF. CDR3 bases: TGTGCCACCAGTGAAGATTGGAGCGGAAACACCATATATTTT.

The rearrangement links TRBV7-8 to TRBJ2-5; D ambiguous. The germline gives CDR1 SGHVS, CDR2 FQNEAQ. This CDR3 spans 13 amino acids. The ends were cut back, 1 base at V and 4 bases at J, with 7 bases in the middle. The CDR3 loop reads CASSLGVSETQYF. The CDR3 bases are TGTGCCAGCAGCTTAGGAGTCTCAGAGACCCAGTACTTC.

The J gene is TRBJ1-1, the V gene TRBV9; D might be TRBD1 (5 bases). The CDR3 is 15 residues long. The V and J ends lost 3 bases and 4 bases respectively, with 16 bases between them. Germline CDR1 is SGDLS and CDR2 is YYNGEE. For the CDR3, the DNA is TGTGCCAGCAGCGGGACACCAGCTAGGGTCACTGAAGCTTTCTTT. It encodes CASSGTPARVTEAFF.

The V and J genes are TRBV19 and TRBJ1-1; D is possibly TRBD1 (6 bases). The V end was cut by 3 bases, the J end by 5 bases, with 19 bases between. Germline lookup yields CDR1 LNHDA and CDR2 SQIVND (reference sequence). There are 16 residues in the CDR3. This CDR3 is CASSIRVAQGETEAFF. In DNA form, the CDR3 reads TGTGCCAGTAGTATCCGGGTAGCACAGGGAGAAACTGAAGCTTTCTTT.

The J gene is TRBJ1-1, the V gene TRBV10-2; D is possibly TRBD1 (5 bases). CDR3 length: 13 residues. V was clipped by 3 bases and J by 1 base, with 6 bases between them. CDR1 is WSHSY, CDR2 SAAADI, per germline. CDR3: CASSEQENTEAFF. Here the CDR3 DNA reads TGCGCCAGCAGTGAACAGGAGAACACTGAAGCTTTCTTT.

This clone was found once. DNA for the CDR3: TGTGCCAGCAGCGTCCGGGGTGACGGGGAGCTGTTTTTT. Translated, it gives CASSVRGDGELFF. The chain has TRBV9 and TRBJ2-2; D perhaps matches TRBD2 (5 bases). Germline values: CDR1 SGDLS, CDR2 YYNGEE. The V end was cut by 2 bases, the J end by 7 bases, with 9 bases between. CDR3 length: 13 residues.

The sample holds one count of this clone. DNA for the CDR3: TGTGCCAGCAGTTTACCAGGGTTTGGCTACACCTTC. Its translation is CASSLPGFGYTF. V gene TRBV28 combines with J gene TRBJ1-2; possible D gene TRBD1, 5 bases. Trimming stripped 2 bases from V and 7 bases from J, with 8 bases between. The CDR3 is made up of 12 amino acids. The germline gives CDR1 MDHEN, CDR2 SYDVKM.

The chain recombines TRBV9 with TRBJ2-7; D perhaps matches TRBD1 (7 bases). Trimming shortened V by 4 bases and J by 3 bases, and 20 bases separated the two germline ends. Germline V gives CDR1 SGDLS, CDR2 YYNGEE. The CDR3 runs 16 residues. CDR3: CASSPRGRGDYYEQYF. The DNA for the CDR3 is TGTGCCAGCAGCCCCCGGGGCAGGGGGGATTACTACGAGCAGTACTTC.

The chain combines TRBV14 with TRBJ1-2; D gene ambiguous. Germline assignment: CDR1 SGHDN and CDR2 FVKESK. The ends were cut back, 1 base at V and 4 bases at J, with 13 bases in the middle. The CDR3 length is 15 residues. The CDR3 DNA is TGTGCCAGCAGCCAAGGAGCAGGCCACGTCTATGGCTACACCTTC. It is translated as CASSQGAGHVYGYTF.

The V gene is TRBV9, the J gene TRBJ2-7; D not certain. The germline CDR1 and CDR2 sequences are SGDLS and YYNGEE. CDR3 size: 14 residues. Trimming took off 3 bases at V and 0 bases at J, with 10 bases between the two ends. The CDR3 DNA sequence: TGTGCCAGCAGCGCGCATATTAGCTCCTACGAGCAGTACTTC. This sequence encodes CASSAHISSYEQYF. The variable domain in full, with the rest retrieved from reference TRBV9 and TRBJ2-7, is DSGVTQTPKHLITATGQRVTLRCSPRSGDLSVYWYQQSLDQGLQFLIQYYNGEERAKGNILERFSAQQFPDLHSELNLSSLELGDSALYFCASSAHISSYEQYFGPGTRLTVT.

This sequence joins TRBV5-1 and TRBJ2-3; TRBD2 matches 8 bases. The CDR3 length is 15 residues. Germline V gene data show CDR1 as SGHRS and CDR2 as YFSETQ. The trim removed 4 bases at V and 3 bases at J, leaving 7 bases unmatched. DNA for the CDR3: TGCGCCAGCAGCAGTAAACGGGGGGGAACAGATACGCAGTATTTT. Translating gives CASSSKRGGTDTQYF.

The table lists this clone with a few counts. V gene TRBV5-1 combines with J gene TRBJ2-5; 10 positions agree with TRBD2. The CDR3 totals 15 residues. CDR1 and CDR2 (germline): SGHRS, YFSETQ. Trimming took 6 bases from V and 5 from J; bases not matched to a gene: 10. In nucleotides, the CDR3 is TGCGCCAGCACACCGGGACTAGCGACAAGGGAGACCCAGTACTTC. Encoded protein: CASTPGLATRETQYF.

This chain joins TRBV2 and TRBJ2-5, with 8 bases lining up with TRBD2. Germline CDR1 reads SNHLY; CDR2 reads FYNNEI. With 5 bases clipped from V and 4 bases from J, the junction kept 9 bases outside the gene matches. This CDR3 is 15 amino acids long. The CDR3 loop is CASSIVAGHVETQYF. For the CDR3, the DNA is TGTGCCAGCAGTATAGTAGCGGGGCATGTAGAGACCCAGTACTTC.

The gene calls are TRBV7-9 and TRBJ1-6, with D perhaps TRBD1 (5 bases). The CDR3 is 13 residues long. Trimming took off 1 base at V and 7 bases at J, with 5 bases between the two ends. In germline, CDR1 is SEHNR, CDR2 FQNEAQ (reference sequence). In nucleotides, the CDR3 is TGTGCCAGCAGCTTAGAGGGGAATTCACCCCTCCACTTT. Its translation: CASSLEGNSPLHF.

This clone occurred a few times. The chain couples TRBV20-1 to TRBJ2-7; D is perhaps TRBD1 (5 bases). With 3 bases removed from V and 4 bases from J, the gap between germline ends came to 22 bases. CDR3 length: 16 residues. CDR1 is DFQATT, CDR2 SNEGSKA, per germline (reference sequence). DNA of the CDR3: TGCAGTGCTAGTTTGGGGCCTGCGACAGACCATTACGAGCAGTACTTC. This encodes CSASLGPATDHYEQYF.

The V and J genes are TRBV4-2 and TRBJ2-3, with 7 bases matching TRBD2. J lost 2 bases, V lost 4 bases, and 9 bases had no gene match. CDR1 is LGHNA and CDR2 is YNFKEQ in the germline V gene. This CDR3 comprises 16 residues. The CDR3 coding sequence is TGTGCCAGCAGCCTAGCTCTGGGGGGGGACACAGATACGCAGTATTTT. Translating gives CASSLALGGDTDTQYF.

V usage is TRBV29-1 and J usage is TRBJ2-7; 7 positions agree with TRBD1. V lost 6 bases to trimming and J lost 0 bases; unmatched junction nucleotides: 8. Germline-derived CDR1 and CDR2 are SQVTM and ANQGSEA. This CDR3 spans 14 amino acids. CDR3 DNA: TGCAGCGTGGACGAGGGACAGAGCTCCTACGAGCAGTACTTC. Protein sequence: CSVDEGQSSYEQYF.

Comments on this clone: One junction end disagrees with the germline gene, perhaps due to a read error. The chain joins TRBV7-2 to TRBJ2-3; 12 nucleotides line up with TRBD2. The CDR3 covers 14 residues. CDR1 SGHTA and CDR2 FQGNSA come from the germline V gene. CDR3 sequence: CASSLAGGTDTQYF. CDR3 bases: TGTGCCAGCAGCCTAGCGGGGGGGACAGATACGCAGTATTTT.

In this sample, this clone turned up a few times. The CDR3 is CASSTDRSGNTIYF. CDR3 in DNA: TGTGCCAGCTCAACAGACAGGTCCGGAAACACCATATATTTT. The chain uses TRBV18 and TRBJ1-3, with D possibly TRBD1 on 6 matching bases. This CDR3 contains 14 residues. V lost 5 bases, J lost 4 bases, and 12 bases lay in between. Germline-derived CDR1 and CDR2 are KGHSH and LQKENI.

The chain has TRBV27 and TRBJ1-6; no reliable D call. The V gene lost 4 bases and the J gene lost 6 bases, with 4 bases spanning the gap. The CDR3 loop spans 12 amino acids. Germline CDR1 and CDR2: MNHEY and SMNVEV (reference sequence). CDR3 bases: TGTGCCAGCAGTTATCGTAATTCACCCCTCCACTTT. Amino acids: CASSYRNSPLHF.

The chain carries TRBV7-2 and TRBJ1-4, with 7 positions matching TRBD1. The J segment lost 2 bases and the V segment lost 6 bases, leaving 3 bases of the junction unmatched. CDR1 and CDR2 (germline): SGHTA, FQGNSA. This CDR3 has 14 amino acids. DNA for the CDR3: TGTGCCAGCAGTCTGGACAGGACTAATGAAAAACTGTTTTTT. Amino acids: CASSLDRTNEKLFF.

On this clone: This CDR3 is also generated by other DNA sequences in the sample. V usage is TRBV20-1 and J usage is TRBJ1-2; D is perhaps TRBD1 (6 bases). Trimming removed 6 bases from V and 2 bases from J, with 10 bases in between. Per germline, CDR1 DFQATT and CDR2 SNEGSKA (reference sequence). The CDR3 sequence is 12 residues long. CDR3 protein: CSASRGNYGYTF. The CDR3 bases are TGCAGTGCAAGTAGGGGGAACTATGGCTACACCTTC.

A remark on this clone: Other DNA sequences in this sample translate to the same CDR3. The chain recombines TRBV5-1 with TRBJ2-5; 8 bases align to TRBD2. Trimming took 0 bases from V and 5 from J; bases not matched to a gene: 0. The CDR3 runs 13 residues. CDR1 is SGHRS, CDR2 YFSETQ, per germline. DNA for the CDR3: TGCGCCAGCAGCTTGGGCGGGGGGGAGACCCAGTACTTC. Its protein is CASSLGGGETQYF.